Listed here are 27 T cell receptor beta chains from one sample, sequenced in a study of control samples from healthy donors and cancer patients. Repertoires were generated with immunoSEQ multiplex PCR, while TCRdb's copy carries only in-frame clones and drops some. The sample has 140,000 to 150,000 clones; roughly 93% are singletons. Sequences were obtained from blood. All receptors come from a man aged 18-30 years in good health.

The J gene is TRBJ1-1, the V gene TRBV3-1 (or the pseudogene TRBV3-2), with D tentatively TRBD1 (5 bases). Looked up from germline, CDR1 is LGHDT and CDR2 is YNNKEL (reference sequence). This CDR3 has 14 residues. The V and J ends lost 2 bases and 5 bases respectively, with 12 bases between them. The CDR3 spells CASSQSPGRTEAFF. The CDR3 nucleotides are TGTGCCAGCAGCCAAAGTCCGGGGCGTACTGAAGCTTTCTTT.

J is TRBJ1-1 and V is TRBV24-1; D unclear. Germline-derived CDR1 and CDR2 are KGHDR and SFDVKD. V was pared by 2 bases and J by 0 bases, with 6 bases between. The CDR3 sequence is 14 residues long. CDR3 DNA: TGTGCCACCAGTGATTCAGGCTTGAACACTGAAGCTTTCTTT. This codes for CATSDSGLNTEAFF.

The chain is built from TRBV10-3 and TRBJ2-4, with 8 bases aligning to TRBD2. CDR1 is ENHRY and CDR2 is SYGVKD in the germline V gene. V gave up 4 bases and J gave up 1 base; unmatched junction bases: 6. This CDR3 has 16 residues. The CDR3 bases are TGTGCCATCAGTGTCGCGCCGGGGGGGGCCAAAAACATTCAGTACTTC. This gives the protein CAISVAPGGAKNIQYF.

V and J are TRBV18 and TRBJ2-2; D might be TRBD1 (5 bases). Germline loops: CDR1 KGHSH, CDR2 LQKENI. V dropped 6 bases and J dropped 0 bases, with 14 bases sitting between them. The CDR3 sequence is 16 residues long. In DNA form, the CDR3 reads TGTGCCAGCTCCCGGAGTGGGGCGGCGAACACCGGGGAGCTGTTTTTT. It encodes CASSRSGAANTGELFF.

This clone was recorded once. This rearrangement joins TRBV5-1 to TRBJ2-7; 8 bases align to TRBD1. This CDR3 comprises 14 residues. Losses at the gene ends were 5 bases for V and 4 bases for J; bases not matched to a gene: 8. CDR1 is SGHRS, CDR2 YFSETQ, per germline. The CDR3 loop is CASRGQGAQYEQYF. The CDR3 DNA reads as TGCGCCAGCAGGGGTCAGGGGGCCCAATACGAGCAGTACTTC.

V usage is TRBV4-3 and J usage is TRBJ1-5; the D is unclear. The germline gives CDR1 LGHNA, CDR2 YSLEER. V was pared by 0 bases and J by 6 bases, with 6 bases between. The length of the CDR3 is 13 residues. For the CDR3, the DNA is TGCGCCAGCAGCCAAGATCTGGGTCAGCCCCAGCATTTT. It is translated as CASSQDLGQPQHF.

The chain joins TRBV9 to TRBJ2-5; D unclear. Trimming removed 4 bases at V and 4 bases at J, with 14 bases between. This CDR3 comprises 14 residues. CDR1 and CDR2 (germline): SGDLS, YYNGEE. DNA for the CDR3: TGTGCCAGCAGCCCCCACGGAGTTTTAGAGACCCAGTACTTC. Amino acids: CASSPHGVLETQYF.

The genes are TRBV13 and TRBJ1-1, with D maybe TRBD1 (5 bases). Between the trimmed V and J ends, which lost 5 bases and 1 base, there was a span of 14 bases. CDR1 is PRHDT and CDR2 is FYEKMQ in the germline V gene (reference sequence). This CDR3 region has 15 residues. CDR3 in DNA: TGTGCCAGCAGCCTAAATAAGGGGTGGAACACTGAAGCTTTCTTT. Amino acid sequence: CASSLNKGWNTEAFF.

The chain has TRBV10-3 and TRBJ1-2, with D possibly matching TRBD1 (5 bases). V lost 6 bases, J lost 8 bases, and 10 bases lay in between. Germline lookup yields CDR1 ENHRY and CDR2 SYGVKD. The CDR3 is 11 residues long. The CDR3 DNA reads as TGTGCCATCAGGGGGGAACTGGGCTACACCTTC. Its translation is CAIRGELGYTF.

The CDR3 DNA reads as TGTGCTAGTGGTTTGGAACAGGGAGCTAACTATGGCTACACCTTC. It yields the protein CASGLEQGANYGYTF. The chain has TRBV12-5 and TRBJ1-2; tentatively, D is TRBD1 (6 bases). Germline V gene data show CDR1 as LGHNT and CDR2 as FRNRAP. The CDR3 sequence is 15 residues long. Trimming shortened V by 1 base and J by 0 bases, and 9 bases separated the two germline ends. Variable domain in full (rest from reference TRBV12-5 and TRBJ1-2): DARVTQTPRHKVTEMGQEVTMRCQPILGHNTVFWYRQTMMQGLELLAYFRNRAPLDDSGMPKDRFSAEMPDATLATLKIQPSEPRDSAVYFCASGLEQGANYGYTFGSGTRLTVV.

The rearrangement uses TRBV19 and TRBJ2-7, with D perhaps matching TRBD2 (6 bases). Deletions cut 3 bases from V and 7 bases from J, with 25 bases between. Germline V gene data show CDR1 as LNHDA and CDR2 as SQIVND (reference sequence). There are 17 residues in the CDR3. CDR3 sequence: CASSIGATGTTAGEQYF. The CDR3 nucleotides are TGTGCCAGTAGTATCGGGGCGACCGGGACCACGGCGGGGGAGCAGTACTTC.

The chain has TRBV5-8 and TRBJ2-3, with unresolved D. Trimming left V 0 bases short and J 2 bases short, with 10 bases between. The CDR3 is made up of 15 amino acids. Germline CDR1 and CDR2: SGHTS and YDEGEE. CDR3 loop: CASSLVGLYTDTQYF. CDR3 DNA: TGTGCCAGCAGCTTGGTTGGCCTCTACACAGATACGCAGTATTTT.

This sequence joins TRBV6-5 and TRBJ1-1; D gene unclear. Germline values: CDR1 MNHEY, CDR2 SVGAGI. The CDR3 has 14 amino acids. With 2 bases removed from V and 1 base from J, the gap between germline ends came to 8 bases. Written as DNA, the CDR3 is TGTGCCAGCAGTTACGACTGGGGGAACACTGAAGCTTTCTTT. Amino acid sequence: CASSYDWGNTEAFF.

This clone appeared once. Here the CDR3 DNA reads TGTGCCAGCAGTTCAGTAAGGGACAGGGGGCTCACCTTC. Translated, it gives CASSSVRDRGLTF. This chain connects TRBV28 to TRBJ1-2; TRBD1 aligns across 12 bases. This CDR3 contains 13 residues. Germline CDR1 MDHEN, CDR2 SYDVKM. V shed 4 bases, J shed 13 bases, and the junction held 7 bases outside the gene matches.

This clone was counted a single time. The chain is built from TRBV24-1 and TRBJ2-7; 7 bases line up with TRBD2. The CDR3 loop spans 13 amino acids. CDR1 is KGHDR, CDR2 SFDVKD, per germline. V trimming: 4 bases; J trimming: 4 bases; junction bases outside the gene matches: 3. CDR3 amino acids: CATSDGRLYEQYF. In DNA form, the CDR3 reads TGTGCCACCAGTGACGGGAGGTTATACGAGCAGTACTTC.

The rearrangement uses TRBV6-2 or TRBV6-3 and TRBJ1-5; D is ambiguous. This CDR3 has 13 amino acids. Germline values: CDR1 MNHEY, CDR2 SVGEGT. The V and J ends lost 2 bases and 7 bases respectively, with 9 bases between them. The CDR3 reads CASSYNRDQPQHF. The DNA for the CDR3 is TGTGCCAGCAGTTACAACCGTGACCAGCCCCAGCATTTT.

The CDR3 DNA reads as TGTGCCAGTAGGAGGGGAGCGGGGACTAACTATGGCTACACCTTC. Translation: CASRRGAGTNYGYTF. The J gene is TRBJ1-2, the V gene TRBV28; the D gene is possibly TRBD1 (5 bases). The CDR3 has 15 residues. With 9 bases removed from V and 0 bases from J, the gap between germline ends came to 17 bases. Germline V gives CDR1 MDHEN, CDR2 SYDVKM.

CDR3 region: CASSLRATEAFF. CDR3 sequence (DNA): TGTGCCAGCAGCTTGCGTGCCACTGAAGCTTTCTTT. The chain combines TRBV5-8 with TRBJ1-1; D is unresolved. Trimming took off 1 base at V and 4 bases at J, with 5 bases between the two ends. CDR1 SGHTS and CDR2 YDEGEE come from the germline V gene. This CDR3 contains 12 residues.

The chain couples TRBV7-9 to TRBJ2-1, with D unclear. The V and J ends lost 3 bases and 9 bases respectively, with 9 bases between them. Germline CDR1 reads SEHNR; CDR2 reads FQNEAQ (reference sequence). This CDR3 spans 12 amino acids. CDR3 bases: TGTGCCAGCAGCTTCGCCCGCCGTGAGCAGTTCTTC. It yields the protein CASSFARREQFF.

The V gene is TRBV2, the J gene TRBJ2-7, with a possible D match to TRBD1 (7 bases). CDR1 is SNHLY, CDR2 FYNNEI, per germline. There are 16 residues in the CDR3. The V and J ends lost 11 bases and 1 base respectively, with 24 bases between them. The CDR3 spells CAGRGTAPAPSYEQYF. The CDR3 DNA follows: TGTGCCGGTCGGGGGACAGCGCCTGCTCCATCCTACGAGCAGTACTTC.

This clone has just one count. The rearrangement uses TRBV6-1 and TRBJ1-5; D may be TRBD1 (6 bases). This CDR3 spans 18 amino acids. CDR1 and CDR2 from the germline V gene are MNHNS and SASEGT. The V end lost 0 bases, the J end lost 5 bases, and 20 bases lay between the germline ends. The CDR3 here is CASSEATQGPYGYQPQHF. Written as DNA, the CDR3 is TGTGCCAGCAGTGAAGCGACGCAGGGGCCGTATGGATATCAGCCCCAGCATTTT.

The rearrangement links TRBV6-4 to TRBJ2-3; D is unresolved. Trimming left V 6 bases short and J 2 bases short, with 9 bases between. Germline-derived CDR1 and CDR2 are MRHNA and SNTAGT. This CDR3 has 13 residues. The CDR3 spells CASSLENTDTQYF. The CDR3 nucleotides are TGTGCCAGCAGCCTGGAGAACACAGATACGCAGTATTTT.

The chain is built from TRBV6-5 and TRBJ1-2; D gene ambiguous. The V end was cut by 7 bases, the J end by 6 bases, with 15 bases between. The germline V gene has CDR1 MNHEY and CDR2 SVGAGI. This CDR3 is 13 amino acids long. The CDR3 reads CASIRGRTDGYTF. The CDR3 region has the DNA TGTGCCAGCATAAGAGGGCGGACGGATGGCTACACCTTC.

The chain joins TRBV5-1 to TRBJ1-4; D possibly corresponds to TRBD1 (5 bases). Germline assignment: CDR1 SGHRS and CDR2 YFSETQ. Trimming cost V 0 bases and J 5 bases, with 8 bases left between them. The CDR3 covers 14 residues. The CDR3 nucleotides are TGCGCCAGCAGCTTGGTTACAGGCAATGAAAAACTGTTTTTT. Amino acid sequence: CASSLVTGNEKLFF.

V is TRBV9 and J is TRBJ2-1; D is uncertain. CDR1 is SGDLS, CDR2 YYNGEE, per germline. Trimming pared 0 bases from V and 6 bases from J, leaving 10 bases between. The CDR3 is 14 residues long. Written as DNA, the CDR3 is TGTGCCAGCAGCGTAGAGCCTAGTCTCAATGAGCAGTTCTTC. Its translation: CASSVEPSLNEQFF.

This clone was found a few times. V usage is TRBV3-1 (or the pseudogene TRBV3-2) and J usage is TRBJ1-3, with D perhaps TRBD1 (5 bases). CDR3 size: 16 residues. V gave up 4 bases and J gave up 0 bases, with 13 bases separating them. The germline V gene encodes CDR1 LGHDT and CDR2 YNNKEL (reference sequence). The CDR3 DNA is TGTGCCAGCAGCCCCTATTCAGGGAACTCTGGAAACACCATATATTTT. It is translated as CASSPYSGNSGNTIYF.

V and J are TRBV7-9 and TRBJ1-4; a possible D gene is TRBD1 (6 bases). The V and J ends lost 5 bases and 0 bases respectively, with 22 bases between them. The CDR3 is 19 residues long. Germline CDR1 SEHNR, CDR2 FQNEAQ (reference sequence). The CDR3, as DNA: TGTGCCAGCAGCCTACCCCCTCGACGGGGGCCCGCAACTAATGAAAAACTGTTTTTT. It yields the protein CASSLPPRRGPATNEKLFF.